This T cell receptor (beta chain) was sequenced in a study of T cells expressing NK-cell markers. Study-level background: Sorted CD3+CD56-NKG2C+, CD3+CD56+NKG2C+ and CD3+CD56+NKG2C- T cells supplied the TCR beta repertoires. Seven sequenced donors out of eight were HCMV-seropositive, one seronegative.

UMIs accompanied the 5'RACE template switching by which TCR beta cDNA was made. TCRdb reprocessed the 5' RACE reads, keeping one entry per CDR3 protein, no DNA. In total, the table holds about 440,000 distinct CDR3 sequences. The V gene's germline CDR1 is SGHTA and CDR2 FQGNSA. The CDR3 covers 16 residues. Notes on the study in general: Dominance of the CD3+CD56-NKG2C+ fraction by these clonotypes also held in several donors.

Regarding this clonotype: Its target is unknown.

The material sequenced was blood T cells: a sorted CD56 or NKG2C T cell subset, CD4+ or CD8+ T cells, or bulk PBMC T cells (not recorded which). V and J are TRBV7-2 and TRBJ1-1; TCRdb proposes TRBD1, but this gene call is untestable without DNA. The TCR sequence derives from a woman between 18 and 70 years old in good health. CDR3 loop: CASSLVVGQGVTEAFF.